These 25 T cell receptor beta chains share one sample of origin, sequenced in a study of T cell repertoires in cytomegalovirus infection. TCRdb independently ran MiXCR on the reads; one entry per CDR3 protein. The sample has some 240,000 distinct CDR3 sequences; about 18% are singletons. What was sequenced was CD8+ T cells from PBMCs. These receptor sequences come from a human donor in good health (CMV status not recorded). Some clones in this sample may be carry-over from other donors' samples.

This rearrangement joins TRBV6-5 to TRBJ2-5, with a tentative D call TRBD2 (7 bases). This CDR3 region has 16 residues. Trimming took 2 bases from V and 5 from J, leaving 18 bases between them. Germline CDR1 and CDR2: MNHEY and SVGAGI. CDR3 sequence: CASSYGAGGPGETQYF. The CDR3 region has the DNA TGTGCCAGCAGTTACGGCGCCGGGGGGCCCGGGGAGACCCAGTACTTC.

This clonotype was counted only a few times. V gene TRBV28 combines with J gene TRBJ2-3; TRBD1 aligns across 8 bases. The CDR3 has 14 residues. CDR1 and CDR2 (germline): MDHEN, SYDVKM. The V gene end was trimmed by 5 bases and the J gene end by 0 bases; junction bases not matched to a gene: 1. CDR3 amino acids: CASSRDRSTDTQYF. The CDR3 coding sequence is TGTGCCAGCAGTCGGGACAGGAGCACAGATACGCAGTATTTT.

This clonotype was picked up a small number of times. This chain connects TRBV11-2 to TRBJ1-2, with 8 bases aligning to TRBD1. V lost 5 bases and J lost 3; bases outside the gene matches: 14. CDR1 SGHAT and CDR2 FQNNGV come from the germline V gene. This CDR3 is built from 17 residues. The CDR3 region has the DNA TGTGCCAGCAGCATTTCAGGGGGCGCGGGTCGACACTATGGCTACACCTTC. Translated, it gives CASSISGGAGRHYGYTF.

This clonotype was counted many times. The V and J genes are TRBV7-2 and TRBJ2-5; D tentatively reads TRBD1 or TRBD2 (6 bases each). CDR1 and CDR2 from the germline V gene are SGHTA and FQGNSA. The CDR3 runs 15 residues. V lost 5 bases and J 5 bases, leaving 18 bases between the germline ends. This CDR3 reads CASSQVRGGRETQYF. Here the CDR3 DNA reads TGTGCCAGCAGCCAAGTCAGAGGGGGGAGGGAGACCCAGTACTTC.

This clonotype appeared many times. The chain has TRBV7-9 and TRBJ2-1, with TRBD2 matching 8 bases. The CDR3 consists of 14 residues. Unmatched junction bases numbered 6, after V lost 1 base and J lost 10 bases. Germline V gene lookup returns CDR1 SEHNR and CDR2 FQNEAQ (reference sequence). The CDR3 loop is CASSLGGLAGEQFF. CDR3 DNA: TGTGCCAGCAGCTTAGGTGGACTAGCAGGCGAGCAGTTCTTC.

In this sample, this clonotype turned up a few times. The chain links TRBV7-6 to TRBJ2-1; maybe TRBD2 (6 bases). Germline CDR1 reads SGHVS; CDR2 reads FNYEAQ. The CDR3 consists of 18 residues. Between the trimmed V and J ends, which lost 2 bases and 4 bases, there was a span of 21 bases. Here the CDR3 DNA reads TGTGCCAGCAGCTTAATTTTCGGAGTAGCGGAAAGATACAATGAGCAGTTCTTC. Translation gives CASSLIFGVAERYNEQFF.

This clonotype was seen a handful of times. The rearrangement joins TRBV27 to TRBJ1-1; D is unclear. The CDR3 runs 12 residues. Germline CDR1 reads MNHEY; CDR2 reads SMNVEV (reference sequence). V lost 7 bases and J lost 1, with 7 bases in between. The CDR3 spells CASKAQNTEAFF. DNA for the CDR3: TGTGCCAGCAAGGCCCAGAACACTGAAGCTTTCTTT.

This clonotype has just a few counts. The J gene is TRBJ2-7, the V gene TRBV29-1; no definite D call. Germline V gene lookup returns CDR1 SQVTM and CDR2 ANQGSEA. Between the trimmed V and J ends, which lost 1 base and 3 bases, there was a span of 10 bases. The length of the CDR3 is 13 residues. The CDR3 loop is CSVEGVKNYEQYF. CDR3 bases: TGCAGCGTTGAAGGAGTCAAAAACTACGAGCAGTACTTC.

This clonotype was picked up a small number of times. CDR3 DNA sequence: TGTGCCAGCAGCTTAGACCCGATTATGAACACTGAAGCTTTCTTT. Translating it yields CASSLDPIMNTEAFF. This chain uses TRBV7-2 with TRBJ1-1; D unresolved. V lost 1 base, J lost 0 bases, and 9 bases lay in between. Germline V gene data show CDR1 as SGHTA and CDR2 as FQGNSA. This CDR3 contains 15 residues.

V gene TRBV18 combines with J gene TRBJ2-7; 7 bases are a match to TRBD1. CDR3 size: 14 residues. Germline V gene lookup returns CDR1 KGHSH and CDR2 LQKENI. With 2 bases clipped from V and 4 bases from J, the junction kept 5 bases outside the gene matches. The CDR3 DNA sequence: TGTGCCAGCTCACCAGAGGGGGCTGGGTACGAGCAGTACTTC. It codes for CASSPEGAGYEQYF.

In this sample, this clonotype turned up many times. The DNA for the CDR3 is TGTGCCAGCAGCTTCCGGGACAGCCCTTATGATGAGCAGTTCTTC. Protein product: CASSFRDSPYDEQFF. The chain links TRBV7-2 to TRBJ2-1, with 7 positions matching TRBD1. From germline, CDR1 is SGHTA and CDR2 FQGNSA. The CDR3 runs to 15 residues. V lost 3 bases and J lost 8; bases outside the gene matches: 10.

This clonotype showed up many times. The chain combines TRBV7-9 with TRBJ2-7; TRBD1 aligns across 11 bases. The junction had 6 bases not matched to a gene; V was cut back by 1 base and J by 4 bases. In germline, CDR1 is SEHNR, CDR2 FQNEAQ (reference sequence). There are 16 residues in the CDR3. The CDR3 DNA sequence: TGTGCCAGCAGCTTAGAGGGGGACAGGGGGACTTACGAGCAGTACTTC. Its translation: CASSLEGDRGTYEQYF.

J is TRBJ1-3 and V is TRBV9; perhaps TRBD1 as D (6 bases). This CDR3 region has 16 residues. Trimming pared 4 bases from V and 0 bases from J, leaving 14 bases between. Per germline, CDR1 SGDLS and CDR2 YYNGEE. The CDR3 spells CASSLGQLSSGNTIYF. The CDR3 DNA is TGTGCCAGCAGCTTAGGACAGCTGAGCTCTGGAAACACCATATATTTT.

The gene calls are TRBV7-4 and TRBJ1-4; no reliable D call. The V and J ends lost 5 bases and 5 bases respectively, with 15 bases between them. The germline V gene has CDR1 SGHVT and CDR2 SQSDAQ. This CDR3 region has 15 residues. The chain's CDR3 is CASSDPTRLNEKLFF. CDR3 in DNA: TGTGCCAGCAGCGACCCCACGCGACTGAATGAAAAACTGTTTTTT.

On this clonotype itself: The conserved phenylalanine or tryptophan normally closing the CDR3 is absent here, so this likely arose from a read error. The chain combines TRBV7-2 with TRBJ2-1; TRBD2 matches 13 bases. This CDR3 spans 16 amino acids. Germline V gene data show CDR1 as SGHTA and CDR2 as FQGNSA. The junction had 3 bases not matched to a gene; V was cut back by 4 bases and J by 3 bases. The CDR3: CASSSGLAGDYNEQFL. The CDR3 coding sequence is TGTGCCAGCAGCTCAGGACTAGCGGGGGACTACAATGAGCAGTTCCTC.

The V and J genes are TRBV7-9 and TRBJ2-5, with 10 bases fitting TRBD1. CDR3 length equals 17 residues. J lost 2 bases, V lost 2 bases, and 8 bases had no gene match. Germline-derived CDR1 and CDR2 are SEHNR and FQNEAQ (reference sequence). CDR3 amino acids: CASSLPDRGRQQETQYF. In nucleotides, the CDR3 is TGTGCCAGCAGCTTACCGGACAGGGGGAGGCAACAAGAGACCCAGTACTTC.

This clonotype was seen ten or more times. The rearrangement joins TRBV2 to TRBJ1-2; possible D gene TRBD1, 5 bases. CDR1 and CDR2 from the germline V gene are SNHLY and FYNNEI. The V end was cut by 6 bases, the J end by 8 bases, with 22 bases between. The CDR3 loop spans 15 amino acids. The CDR3 region is CASRERGLGVLGYTF. In DNA form, the CDR3 reads TGTGCCAGCAGGGAGCGGGGCTTGGGCGTACTAGGCTACACCTTC.

The V gene is TRBV7-6, the J gene TRBJ1-4; no definite D call. The CDR3 is made up of 12 amino acids. Germline V CDR1 and CDR2: SGHVS, FNYEAQ. V was shortened by 5 bases and J by 12 bases, with 13 bases between the two germline ends. Here the CDR3 reads CASSVRADELFF. Written as DNA, the CDR3 is TGTGCCAGCAGCGTACGAGCGGACGAACTGTTTTTT.

This clonotype was recorded at least ten times. The genes are TRBV28 and TRBJ2-7; TRBD1 agrees at 7 bases. This CDR3 has 15 amino acids. The V and J ends lost 6 bases and 0 bases, in that order; junction bases with no gene match: 8. From germline, CDR1 is MDHEN and CDR2 SYDVKM. The CDR3 sequence is CASRLRQGSSYEQYF. The CDR3 nucleotides read TGTGCCAGCAGGCTGAGACAGGGAAGCTCCTACGAGCAGTACTTC.

Many counts were recorded for this clonotype. The rearrangement uses TRBV6-2 or TRBV6-3 and TRBJ2-7; no firm D call. The CDR3 is made up of 12 amino acids. Germline V gives CDR1 MNHEY, CDR2 SVGEGT. V was pared by 5 bases and J by 1 base, with 6 bases between. For the CDR3, the DNA is TGTGCCAGCAGTGAGTTTTCCTACGAGCAGTACTTC. This sequence encodes CASSEFSYEQYF.

This clonotype was found a few times. The chain has TRBV6-1 and TRBJ1-6; no reliable D call. The CDR3 runs to 17 residues. The V gene's germline CDR1 is MNHNS and CDR2 SASEGT. V was shortened by 1 base and J by 9 bases, with 19 bases between the two germline ends. The CDR3 protein is CASSEGVWSRASSPLHF. The CDR3 region has the DNA TGTGCCAGCAGTGAAGGGGTATGGAGCCGCGCCAGTTCACCCCTCCACTTT.

The V and J genes are TRBV7-6 and TRBJ2-5, with 7 nucleotides matching TRBD2. V shed 3 bases, J shed 2 bases, and the junction held 3 bases outside the gene matches. The CDR3 totals 14 residues. Germline CDR1 reads SGHVS; CDR2 reads FNYEAQ. CDR3 bases: TGTGCCAGCAGCTTGCGGGGGACTCAAGAGACCCAGTACTTC. Encoded protein: CASSLRGTQETQYF.

This clonotype was counted between two and nine times. This sequence joins TRBV7-9 and TRBJ2-7; unclear D gene. This CDR3 spans 11 amino acids. Trimming stripped 5 bases from V and 3 bases from J, with 5 bases between. The V gene's germline CDR1 is SEHNR and CDR2 FQNEAQ (reference sequence). CDR3 amino acids: CASSDRYEQYF. As DNA, the CDR3 is TGTGCCAGCAGCGACCGCTACGAGCAGTACTTC. Complete variable domain (other parts from reference TRBV7-9 and TRBJ2-7): DTGVSQNPRHKITKRGQNVTFRCDPISEHNRLYWYRQTLGQGPEFLTYFQNEAQLEKSRLLSDRFSAERPKGSFSTLEIQRTEQGDSAMYLCASSDRYEQYFGPGTRLTVT.

This clonotype was counted many times. CDR3 in DNA: TGTGCCAGCAGCCCTTCGGGGTATCAGCCCCAGCATTTT. Translation: CASSPSGYQPQHF. This chain uses TRBV7-2 with TRBJ1-5; D unclear. The CDR3 spans 13 residues. The ends were cut back, 5 bases at V and 5 bases at J, with 10 bases in the middle. Germline CDR1 SGHTA, CDR2 FQGNSA.

This clonotype came up many times. The CDR3 DNA is TGTGCCATCAGTGACCCCTATGAGCAGTTCTTC. The encoded protein is CAISDPYEQFF. This chain links TRBV10-3 with TRBJ2-1; D unclear. CDR3 length: 11 amino acids. Germline V gives CDR1 ENHRY, CDR2 SYGVKD. The V gene lost 3 bases and the J gene lost 8 bases, with 5 bases spanning the gap.